This entry is about one TCR beta chain. Its antigen has not been determined. The record has no base qualities; no much larger clone is one base away. This specimen belongs to a study of technical replicates of blood from a handful of donors (dated by TCRdb to about 2017). The library was prepared using the immunoSEQ multiplex PCR assay. Not all clones reach the TCRdb copy of this immuneACCESS table, which keeps in-frame sequences only. Checked studies attribute under half of the gap to unresolved V genes and leave the rest unexplained. Here the sample has tens of thousands of clones; 92% occur a single time. Of the sample, under 0.55% falls within the top ten clones. The CDR3 runs 14 amino acids, cysteine and phenylalanine included. Only the CDR3 portion is preserved as DNA: 42 bases, with reading frame beginning at the first base. V is cut by 5 bases and J by 6 bases, and the space between the germline ends is 16 bases. From the germline V gene, CDR1 is SGHNT and CDR2 is YENEEA.

Material for sequencing was T cells isolated from PBMCs. The chain employs TRBV11-3 and TRBJ1-1; 6 matching bases give a weak D call of TRBD1. The clonotype originates from a human donor in good health. The CDR3 protein sequence reads: CASSPQGSIAEAFF. At the DNA level, the sequence is TGTGCCAGCAGCCCACAGGGTAGTATCGCTGAAGCTTTCTTT.